This T cell receptor (beta chain) was obtained from a study of CD8+CD57+ T cells in acquired aplastic anemia. The table lists this clonotype with a count of one. The TCR beta profiling, which covered VDJ combination and CDR3 sequence, was carried out using genomic DNA as the template. MiXCR, applied by TCRdb to the reads, yields one record per CDR3 protein. The sample has 100,000 to 120,000 distinct CDR3 sequences; roughly 50% are singletons. CDR3 size: 14 residues. The V gene's germline CDR1 is MGHDK and CDR2 SYGVNS. V dropped 4 bases and J dropped 0 bases, with 7 bases sitting between them. Sample: sorted CD4+, CD8+, or CD8+CD57+ T cells (not recorded which) from PBMCs. The receptor's source is a human donor in good health, serving as a control. The chain carries TRBV25-1 and TRBJ1-3, with a possible D match to TRBD1 (5 bases). The CDR3 here is CASSGGVSGNTIYF. CDR3 DNA: TGTGCCAGCAGTGGGGGGGTCTCTGGAAACACCATATATTTT. Full variable domain (outside the CDR3, taken from reference TRBV25-1 and TRBJ1-3): EADIYQTPRYLVIGTGKKITLECSQTMGHDKMYWYQQDPGMELHLIHYSYGVNSTEKGDLSSESTVSRIRTEHFPLTLESARPSHTSQYLCASSGGVSGNTIYFGEGSWLTVV.